The rows below give T cell receptor beta chains drawn from one sample of a study of cytomegalovirus exposure and HLA in healthy donors. The table came from immunoSEQ multiplex PCR; TCRdb's copy has only in-frame clones and leaves some out. The sample has about 270,000 clones, approximately 70% seen once. Sequenced sample: PBMCs. The receptors come from a female donor in good health and CMV-seronegative. Each CDR3 is given with its conserved first and last residue. D genes are given only for firm matches. Not every row has a clone size; where given, it reads once, few, many or a size class.

NA,TRBJ1-2,TRBV15,NA,CATSRESAGYGYTF,TGTGCCACCAGCAGAGAGTCGGCGGGCTATGGCTACACCTTC
TRBD2,TRBJ2-7,TRBV5-4,NA,CASSLGLLAGGLDEQYF,TGTGCCAGCAGCTTGGGCCTACTAGCGGGAGGGCTGGACGAGCAGTACTTC
TRBD2,TRBJ2-3,TRBV5-8,NA,CASRVGTSGRAETDTQYF,TGTGCCAGCAGAGTAGGGACTAGCGGGAGGGCGGAGACAGATACGCAGTATTTT
TRBD2,TRBJ2-1,TRBV10-1,NA,CASSESGSRDEQFF,TGCGCCAGCAGTGAGAGCGGGAGTCGTGATGAGCAGTTCTTC
TRBD1,TRBJ2-7,TRBV6-5,NA,CASSYGRQGAYEQYF,TGTGCCAGCAGTTACGGACGACAGGGGGCCTACGAGCAGTACTTC
NA,TRBJ1-5,TRBV28,NA,CASSSSRIQGPHQPQHF,TGTGCCAGCAGTTCCTCACGAATACAGGGTCCACATCAGCCCCAGCATTTT
NA,TRBJ1-2,TRBV7-9,few,CASSLGTVSYTF,TGTGCCAGCAGCTTAGGGACAGTCAGCTACACCTTC
TRBD2,TRBJ2-1,TRBV7-9,NA,CASSPRTSGRWSNEQFF,TGTGCCAGCAGCCCCCGGACTAGCGGGAGATGGAGCAATGAGCAGTTCTTC
TRBD2,TRBJ2-5,TRBV4-1,NA,CASSRMSGRGLETQYF,TGCGCCAGCAGCCGGATGAGCGGGAGAGGGCTGGAGACCCAGTACTTC
TRBD2,TRBJ2-1,TRBV5-6,few,CASSRTRPYNEQFF,TGTGCCAGCAGCCGGACTAGGCCCTACAATGAGCAGTTCTTC
NA,TRBJ1-2,TRBV9,few,CASSVDIGDSGYTF,TGTGCCAGCAGCGTAGATATAGGGGATAGTGGCTACACCTTC
NA,TRBJ2-1,TRBV4-1,NA,CASSLSGTPNNEQFF,TGCGCCAGCAGCTTGTCCGGGACACCTAACAATGAGCAGTTCTTC
NA,TRBJ1-2,TRBV18,few,CASSPDSRLLNYGYTF,TGTGCCAGCTCCCCCGACAGCCGCCTCCTTAACTATGGCTACACCTTC
NA,TRBJ1-2,TRBV6-1,NA,CATSGAGVYGYTF,TGTGCCACCTCAGGTGCGGGGGTCTATGGCTACACCTTC
TRBD1,TRBJ1-5,TRBV19,NA,CASSIRRGPPDQPQHF,TGTGCCAGTAGTATAAGGAGGGGGCCTCCGGATCAGCCCCAGCATTTT
NA,TRBJ2-5,TRBV27,NA,CASSTRWGVQETQYF,TGTGCCAGCAGCACAAGGTGGGGGGTACAAGAGACCCAGTACTTC
NA,TRBJ1-1,TRBV7-9,NA,CASSIPGGAWGTEAFF,TGTGCCAGCAGCATCCCTGGGGGGGCCTGGGGCACTGAAGCTTTCTTT
TRBD2,TRBJ2-7,TRBV4-1,NA,CASSQDTSGVSYEQYF,TGCGCCAGCAGCCAAGACACTAGCGGGGTCTCCTACGAGCAGTACTTC
TRBD1,TRBJ2-7,TRBV7-8,NA,CASSPTGGEQYF,TGTGCCAGCAGCCCAACAGGGGGAGAGCAGTACTTC
NA,TRBJ1-5,TRBV19,NA,CAIAGGTDQPQHF,TGTGCCATCGCGGGGGGTACCGATCAGCCCCAGCATTTT
TRBD2,TRBJ2-5,TRBV11-2,few,CASSPTSAQETQYF,TGTGCCAGCAGCCCTACTAGCGCCCAAGAGACCCAGTACTTC
NA,TRBJ2-2,TRBV12-5,NA,CATSLAAGELFF,TGTGCTACCAGCCTCGCGGCCGGGGAGCTGTTTTTT
TRBD1,TRBJ1-5,TRBV28,NA,CASRPRGRGPVQPQHF,TGTGCCAGCAGGCCAAGAGGCAGGGGGCCGGTACAGCCCCAGCATTTT
TRBD1,TRBJ1-5,TRBV19,few,CASSIRQGNQPQHF,TGTGCCAGTAGTATTAGACAGGGGAATCAGCCCCAGCATTTT
NA,TRBJ1-5,TRBV4-1,NA,CASSQDRGSNQPQHF,TGCGCCAGCAGCCAAGATCGAGGTAGCAATCAGCCCCAGCATTTT
NA,TRBJ2-1,TRBV5-1,few,CASRPPAGRSYNEQFF,TGCGCCAGCAGACCACCCGCGGGACGCTCCTACAATGAGCAGTTCTTC
NA,TRBJ1-5,TRBV7-9,once,CASSLRLPGNSNQPQHF,TGTGCCAGCAGCCTACGACTTCCTGGTAATAGCAATCAGCCCCAGCATTTT
TRBD1,TRBJ1-2,TRBV28,NA,CASSDTGAVGYTF,TGTGCCAGCAGTGATACAGGGGCGGTGGGCTACACCTTC
NA,TRBJ2-5,TRBV19,NA,CASSIDPQGTETQYF,TGTGCCAGTAGTATAGATCCCCAGGGAACGGAGACCCAGTACTTC
NA,TRBJ1-2,TRBV14,few,CASSQVGRELHGYTF,TGTGCCAGCAGCCAAGTCGGTCGAGAGCTCCATGGCTACACCTTC
TRBD2,TRBJ2-1,TRBV5-4,once,CASSLAGGIFYEQFF,TGTGCCAGCAGCTTGGCGGGAGGGATCTTCTATGAGCAGTTCTTC
NA,TRBJ2-5,TRBV7-9,few,CASSSGLEETQYF,TGTGCCAGCAGCTCGGGACTCGAAGAGACCCAGTACTTC
TRBD2,TRBJ2-1,TRBV29-1,NA,CSSPRGGRAYNEQFF,TGCAGCTCACCCCGGGGCGGGAGGGCCTATAATGAGCAGTTCTTC
NA,TRBJ1-2,TRBV6-5,NA,CASSSTYLTGLYGYTF,TGTGCCAGCAGTTCCACATACCTAACAGGGCTCTATGGCTACACCTTC
NA,TRBJ2-2,TRBV7-9,NA,CASSLGAEGNTGELFF,TGTGCCAGCAGCTTAGGGGCGGAGGGAAACACCGGGGAGCTGTTTTTT
NA,TRBJ2-1,TRBV6-5,NA,CASSYGRDGSSEQFF,TGTGCCAGCAGTTACGGGCGGGACGGGAGTAGTGAGCAGTTCTTC
NA,TRBJ2-3,TRBV4-1,NA,CASSPGPGADTQYF,TGCGCCAGCAGCCCGGGTCCGGGTGCAGATACGCAGTATTTT
NA,TRBJ1-5,TRBV19,NA,CASSRLINQPQHF,TGTGCCAGTAGTAGACTCATCAATCAGCCCCAGCATTTT
TRBD2,TRBJ2-3,TRBV6-4,NA,CASSDNAGVADTQYF,TGTGCCAGCAGTGATAATGCGGGAGTGGCAGATACGCAGTATTTT
TRBD2,TRBJ2-3,TRBV4-1,NA,CASSQDGAGGPDTQYF,TGCGCCAGCAGCCAAGACGGCGCGGGAGGCCCAGATACGCAGTATTTT
NA,TRBJ2-2,TRBV14,NA,CASSMTGNTGELFF,TGTGCCAGCAGCATGACAGGGAACACCGGGGAGCTGTTTTTT
NA,TRBJ1-3,TRBV19,NA,CASSGGLGNTIYF,TGTGCCAGTAGCGGGGGATTGGGGAACACCATATATTTT
TRBD1,TRBJ1-4,TRBV7-9,NA,CASSSHRGHNEKLFF,TGTGCCAGCAGCAGCCACAGGGGGCATAATGAAAAACTGTTTTTT
TRBD1,TRBJ1-1,TRBV7-8,NA,CASSLAGRTGGVLMRGAFF,TGTGCCAGCAGCTTAGCCGGGAGGACAGGGGGCGTCCTGATGAGGGGGGCTTTCTTT
NA,TRBJ2-7,TRBV9,few,CASSAGQGATRFYEQYF,TGTGCCAGCAGCGCTGGACAAGGAGCGACTAGATTCTACGAGCAGTACTTC
TRBD1,TRBJ1-1,TRBV6-5,NA,CASSSQGGMTEAFF,TGTGCCAGCAGTTCTCAGGGGGGAATGACTGAAGCTTTCTTT
TRBD1,TRBJ2-1,TRBV7-8,once,CASSSGQLNEQFF,TGTGCCAGCAGCTCGGGACAGCTCAATGAGCAGTTCTTC
TRBD2,TRBJ2-5,TRBV10-2,NA,CASSELAGGPEEQYF,TGCGCCAGCAGTGAGCTAGCGGGAGGGCCTGAAGAGCAGTACTTC
NA,TRBJ1-5,TRBV29-1,NA,CSVAPGFDQPQHF,TGCAGCGTTGCCCCGGGGTTTGATCAGCCCCAGCATTTT
NA,TRBJ1-1,TRBV25-1,NA,CASMKSGPNEAFF,TGTGCCAGCATGAAAAGCGGGCCCAATGAAGCTTTCTTT
TRBD2,TRBJ2-2,TRBV4-2,once,CASSGKLAGGPGTGELFF,TGTGCCAGCAGCGGCAAACTAGCGGGAGGGCCGGGAACCGGGGAGCTGTTTTTT
NA,TRBJ1-1,TRBV5-4,few,CASSSIMNTEAFF,TGTGCCAGCAGCTCCATCATGAACACTGAAGCTTTCTTT
TRBD1,TRBJ2-1,TRBV2,NA,CASTRDRGRNEQFF,TGTGCCAGCACTCGGGACAGGGGGAGAAATGAGCAGTTCTTC
TRBD1,TRBJ2-7,TRBV6-6,NA,CASSSGTGNEQYF,TGTGCCAGCAGTTCTGGGACAGGGAACGAGCAGTACTTC
NA,TRBJ1-1,TRBV29-1,NA,CSVLRGGTEAFF,TGCAGCGTCTTAAGGGGGGGCACTGAAGCTTTCTTT
TRBD1,TRBJ1-1,TRBV7-9,once,CASRQIRTGGTEAFF,TGTGCCAGCAGACAAATACGGACAGGGGGAACTGAAGCTTTCTTT
NA,TRBJ2-2,TRBV5-1,NA,CASRTGGGTGELFF,TGCGCCAGCAGAACCGGGGGAGGTACCGGGGAGCTGTTTTTT